Described below is a single T cell receptor (beta chain) sequence and its context. What it binds is unknown. The sample originates from a study of cytomegalovirus exposure and HLA in healthy donors. Across the study: In a later analysis, it was reported that the roughly 130 validation repertoires had been produced on the same platform as the 690 or so repertoires belonging to the first cohort. Study findings and constraints: Subsequent analysis showed first-cohort TCR clusters tending to co-occur in more than 90 validation repertoires. A few CMV-associated chains were confirmed in vitro to be specific for CMV antigens.

The CDR3 sequence is 13 residues long. The ends were cut back, 8 bases at V and 4 bases at J, with 12 bases in the middle. Germline lookup yields CDR1 MNHEY and CDR2 SMNVEV (reference sequence). TCRdb's copy holds only in-frame clones and misses some; the assay was immunoSEQ multiplex PCR. The sample includes about 73,000 clones, approximately 95% of them seen just once. V usage is TRBV27 and J usage is TRBJ1-5; tentatively, D is TRBD1 (6 bases). The origin of this receptor is a man between 18 and 29 years old in good health and CMV-seronegative. The sequencing sample was made of PBMCs. CDR3 DNA sequence: TGTGCCAGCCGCTTAGGGGGAAATCAGCCCCAGCATTTT. As protein: CASRLGGNQPQHF.